One and the same sample provided the 3 T cell receptor beta chains below, sequenced in a study of technical replicates of blood from several donors. Profiled with immunoSEQ multiplex PCR; TCRdb holds only in-frame clones, not every one. The sample has under 85,000 clones, about 90% seen once. The sequenced material came from PBMCs. The receptors were gathered from a human donor in good health. Some clones in this sample may be carry-over from other donors' samples.

The chain is built from TRBV7-2 and TRBJ2-1, with 10 bases fitting TRBD2. Germline V gene data show CDR1 as SGHTA and CDR2 as FQGNSA. This CDR3 contains 15 residues. With 5 bases clipped from V and 9 bases from J, the junction kept 10 bases outside the gene matches. CDR3 sequence: CASSASILAGLEQFF. The CDR3 region has the DNA TGTGCCAGCAGCGCTAGTATACTAGCGGGGCTTGAGCAGTTCTTC.

This rearrangement joins TRBV15 to TRBJ2-7; 9 positions agree with TRBD1. Germline CDR1 is LNHNV and CDR2 is YYDKDF (reference sequence). This CDR3 has 15 amino acids. Trimming removed 1 base from V and 3 bases from J; junction bases left unmatched: 4. In DNA form, the CDR3 reads TGTGCCACCAGCAGAGGGGACAGGGTAATCTACGAGCAGTACTTC. Translating it yields CATSRGDRVIYEQYF.

The chain recombines TRBV13 with TRBJ2-7; TRBD2 matches 7 bases. The germline CDR1 and CDR2 sequences are PRHDT and FYEKMQ (reference sequence). This CDR3 contains 20 residues. V lost 1 base to trimming and J lost 7 bases; unmatched junction nucleotides: 25. The CDR3 nucleotides are TGTGCCAGCAGCTTAGTATCTTTAGGGGCAGACAAGGTTCCGGGAGGTGAGCAGTACTTC. This sequence encodes CASSLVSLGADKVPGGEQYF.